The 10 T cell receptor beta chains reported below all come from one sample, sequenced in a study of T cell changes during pregnancy in multiple sclerosis. Libraries were prepared by immunoSEQ multiplex PCR; TCRdb keeps only in-frame clonotypes and omits some of them. The sample holds approximately 43,000 clones, around 91% seen once. The source was CD8+ T cells from peripheral blood mononuclear cells, collected in the first trimester of pregnancy. The source is a female donor with multiple sclerosis, enrolled in a pregnancy study.

The rearrangement uses TRBV11-1 and TRBJ2-7, with a weak D call TRBD1 (6 bases). The CDR3 has 14 amino acids. V was trimmed by 5 bases and J by 7 bases, leaving 18 bases between them. Germline-derived CDR1 and CDR2 are SGHAT and FQDESV (reference sequence). Written as DNA, the CDR3 is TGTGCCAGCAGCCAAACGAGGGGGTTTGGGGAGCAGTACTTC. It translates to CASSQTRGFGEQYF.

The CDR3 reads CASSPGLSSSYNEQFF. DNA of the CDR3: TGCGCCAGCAGCCCGGGACTTAGTAGCTCCTACAATGAGCAGTTCTTC. The rearrangement links TRBV5-1 to TRBJ2-1, with a tentative D call TRBD2 (6 bases). Germline values: CDR1 SGHRS, CDR2 YFSETQ. This CDR3 contains 16 residues. V shed 4 bases and J shed 0 bases, with 14 bases lying between them.

The sample holds one count of this clone. CDR3 protein: CAWSVSLAGGSTDTQYF. CDR3 nucleotides: TGTGCCTGGAGTGTATCTTTGGCGGGGGGGAGCACAGATACGCAGTATTTT. This sequence joins TRBV30 and TRBJ2-3; TRBD2 matches 9 bases. CDR3 length: 17 amino acids. The V and J ends lost 0 bases and 0 bases, in that order; junction bases with no gene match: 7. The germline V gene encodes CDR1 GTSNPN and CDR2 SVGIG (reference sequence).

This clone was picked up one time. The gene calls are TRBV28 and TRBJ2-7; tentative D call: TRBD2 (6 bases). The CDR3 runs 13 residues. V was trimmed by 10 bases and J by 2 bases, leaving 15 bases between them. The V gene's germline CDR1 is MDHEN and CDR2 SYDVKM. CDR3: CAISLGLTYEQYF. The CDR3 DNA is TGTGCCATCTCCTTGGGACTCACCTACGAGCAGTACTTC.

The J gene is TRBJ2-1, the V gene TRBV7-9, with 10 nucleotides matching TRBD2. J was trimmed by 8 bases and V by 5 bases; bases with no gene match: 12. CDR3 length equals 16 residues. Looked up from germline, CDR1 is SEHNR and CDR2 is FQNEAQ (reference sequence). DNA for the CDR3: TGTGCCAGCAGCCATCTGGTCAGCGGGGGGGCCGATGAGCAGTTCTTC. It yields the protein CASSHLVSGGADEQFF.

The chain employs TRBV21-1 and TRBJ2-7; the D call TRBD1 from the table was never checked on the DNA. TRBV21-1 is annotated as a pseudogene. The CDR3 covers 16 residues. The CDR3 DNA follows: TGTGCCAGCAGCAGGGTCCGGGACAGGGGCACCTACGAGCAGTACTTC. This encodes CASSRVRDRGTYEQYF.

The chain recombines TRBV4-3 with TRBJ2-3, with D tentatively TRBD2 (5 bases). Trimming removed 5 bases at V and 2 bases at J, with 17 bases between. Germline-derived CDR1 and CDR2 are LGHNA and YSLEER. The CDR3 sequence is 16 residues long. The CDR3 sequence: CASSGQERSDTDTQYF. In DNA, the CDR3 is TGCGCCAGCAGCGGTCAAGAGCGGAGCGACACAGATACGCAGTATTTT.

The chain joins TRBV27 to TRBJ2-7, with TRBD1 as a possible D gene (5 bases). The germline CDR1 and CDR2 sequences are MNHEY and SMNVEV (reference sequence). The ends were cut back, 5 bases at V and 3 bases at J, with 14 bases in the middle. The CDR3 extends over 14 amino acids. The CDR3 nucleotides are TGTGCCAGCAGTCCTGAACAGGCTCGCTACGAGCAGTACTTC. Translation gives CASSPEQARYEQYF.

This clone appeared a single time. The chain has TRBV27 and TRBJ1-1; weak D call: TRBD1 (6 bases). Germline loops: CDR1 MNHEY, CDR2 SMNVEV (reference sequence). The CDR3 is 15 amino acids. V lost 5 bases, J lost 0 bases, and 13 bases lay in between. The chain's CDR3 is CASSATSGVNTEAFF. CDR3 nucleotides: TGTGCCAGCAGTGCGACTTCAGGGGTGAACACTGAAGCTTTCTTT.

The table lists this clone with a count of one. The chain carries TRBV30 and TRBJ2-5; D is unclear. The V gene lost 3 bases and the J gene lost 2 bases, with 19 bases spanning the gap. This CDR3 comprises 16 residues. Germline CDR1 and CDR2: GTSNPN and SVGIG (reference sequence). DNA of the CDR3: TGTGCCTGGAGACGCCGCACCCTAGTTTTGCAAGAGACCCAGTACTTC. It yields the protein CAWRRRTLVLQETQYF.